A single sample is the source of the 17 T cell receptor beta chains below, sequenced in a study of T-cell reconstitution after alpha-beta-depleted transplantation in children. The TCRbeta library was prepared with unique molecular identifiers. TCRdb processed the PCR reads anew with MiXCR; each CDR3 protein has one entry. Of 200,000 to 300,000 distinct CDR3 sequences listed, 12% were seen once; the top ten hold over 2%. The sample consisted of PBMCs from the stem cell graft donor, taken from the stem cell graft. The receptors were gathered from a human donor who donated a stem cell graft to a child with acute lymphoblastic leukemia.

This clonotype has a count of ten or more. The rearrangement joins TRBV19 to TRBJ1-5; D may be TRBD1 (6 bases). CDR3 length: 16 residues. Trimming removed 1 base at V and 2 bases at J, with 12 bases between. Per the germline V gene, CDR1 is LNHDA and CDR2 is SQIVND (reference sequence). The CDR3 bases are TGTGCCAGTAGTATAGTCCCGGACAGACGCAATCAGCCCCAGCATTTT. It translates to CASSIVPDRRNQPQHF. The full variable domain, in which reference TRBV19 and TRBJ1-5 provide the parts outside the CDR3, is DGGITQSPKYLFRKEGQNVTLSCEQNLNHDAMYWYRQDPGQGLRLIYYSQIVNDFQKGDIAEGYSVSREKKESFPLTVTSAQKNPTAFYLCASSIVPDRRNQPQHFGDGTRLSIL.

The table lists this clonotype with many counts. This chain uses TRBV10-1 with TRBJ2-3; 12 bases agree with TRBD2. The CDR3 sequence is 18 residues long. Germline V gene lookup returns CDR1 WNHNN and CDR2 SYGVQD (reference sequence). The trim removed 0 bases at V and 9 bases at J, leaving 13 bases unmatched. CDR3 bases: TGCGCCAGCAGTGAGTCGAAAAGGACTAGCGGGGCTGGTTCAACGCAGTATTTT. Amino acids: CASSESKRTSGAGSTQYF.

Remarks on this clonotype: It may be a read error: a sequence one base away is much more abundant. The CDR3 reads CASSPKLNTQAFF. CDR3 nucleotide sequence: TGTGCCAGCTCACCAAAGCTGAACACTCAAGCTTTCTTT. The V and J genes are TRBV18 and TRBJ1-1; D is uncertain. Germline loops: CDR1 KGHSH, CDR2 LQKENI. This CDR3 has 13 amino acids.

This clonotype appeared many times. The V and J genes are TRBV5-1 and TRBJ2-5, with 9 positions matching TRBD1. Germline CDR1 SGHRS, CDR2 YFSETQ. Unmatched junction bases numbered 14, after V lost 4 bases and J lost 4 bases. The CDR3 totals 17 residues. The CDR3: CASSPGQGSGGRETQYF. The CDR3 nucleotides are TGCGCCAGCAGCCCGGGACAGGGTAGCGGAGGGCGAGAGACCCAGTACTTC.

This clonotype was recorded many times. This chain connects TRBV12-3 or TRBV12-4 to TRBJ1-1; TRBD1 might be the D (5 bases). The CDR3 covers 14 residues. V shed 2 bases and J shed 5 bases, with 12 bases lying between them. The CDR3 region is CASSLYAGGTEAFF. CDR3 bases: TGTGCCAGCAGTTTATATGCGGGGGGTACTGAAGCTTTCTTT.

This clonotype came up many times. The rearrangement uses TRBV6-2 or TRBV6-3 and TRBJ2-2; D might be TRBD2 (5 bases). The germline V gene encodes CDR1 MNHEY and CDR2 SVGEGT. CDR3 length: 14 residues. V dropped 0 bases and J dropped 3 bases, with 5 bases sitting between them. The CDR3 loop reads CASSYSSDTGELFF. CDR3 nucleotides: TGTGCCAGCAGTTACTCTAGCGACACCGGGGAGCTGTTTTTT.

Ten or more counts support this clonotype. CDR3 in amino acids: CASTPGGGTDTQYF. The CDR3 DNA follows: TGCGCCAGCACCCCCGGGGGTGGCACAGATACGCAGTATTTT. The gene calls are TRBV5-1 and TRBJ2-3, with TRBD2 as a possible D gene (6 bases). The germline V gene has CDR1 SGHRS and CDR2 YFSETQ. Between the trimmed V and J ends, which lost 6 bases and 1 base, there was a span of 12 bases. The CDR3 runs 14 residues.

The rearrangement joins TRBV4-2 to TRBJ2-1; no clear D. Per germline, CDR1 LGHNA and CDR2 YNFKEQ. The CDR3 is made up of 13 amino acids. V lost 2 bases to trimming and J lost 10 bases, with 12 bases between them. CDR3 in DNA: TGTGCCAGCAGCCAATTCGAGTCCGTGGAGCAGTTCTTC. Translating gives CASSQFESVEQFF.

This clonotype was seen at least ten times. The rearrangement uses TRBV9 and TRBJ2-7; TRBD1 aligns across 9 bases. V shed 4 bases and J 7 bases; nucleotides not matched to a gene: 9. This CDR3 has 14 residues. CDR1 and CDR2 (germline): SGDLS, YYNGEE. CDR3 loop: CASSPRGTGSEQYF. The CDR3, as DNA: TGTGCCAGCAGCCCCCGGGGGACAGGGAGTGAGCAGTACTTC.

This clonotype showed up many times. This chain joins TRBV11-1 and TRBJ2-7, with TRBD2 identical over 10 bases. With V trimmed by 5 bases and J by 4 bases, 14 bases remained unmatched. Germline loops: CDR1 SGHAT, CDR2 FQDESV (reference sequence). CDR3 size: 17 residues. CDR3 in DNA: TGTGCCAGCAGCCCGAGCCGGGGCCTAGCGGGAGATTACGAGCAGTACTTC. It is translated as CASSPSRGLAGDYEQYF. Based on the CDR3 plus reference TRBV11-1 and TRBJ2-7, the full variable domain is EAEVAQSPRYKITEKSQAVAFWCDPISGHATLYWYRQILGQGPELLVQFQDESVVDDSQLPKDRFSAERLKGVDSTLKIQPAELGDSAMYLCASSPSRGLAGDYEQYFGPGTRLTVT.

This clonotype has at least ten counts. The chain employs TRBV28 and TRBJ2-7, with D possibly being TRBD1 or TRBD2 (5 bases each). CDR3 length: 16 amino acids. V was cut by 6 bases and J by 7 bases, with 25 bases left in between. Germline values: CDR1 MDHEN, CDR2 SYDVKM. CDR3 loop: CASRIPRLGRDGEQYF. The CDR3 DNA reads TGTGCCAGCAGGATCCCCCGTCTGGGACGAGATGGAGAGCAGTACTTC.

This clonotype was observed at least ten times. V and J are TRBV12-3 or TRBV12-4 and TRBJ1-5, with D unresolved. The CDR3 has 9 residues. Between the trimmed V and J ends, which lost 11 bases and 4 bases, there was a span of 3 bases. This chain's CDR3 is CAGNQPQHF. Written as DNA, the CDR3 is TGTGCCGGAAATCAGCCCCAGCATTTT.

This clonotype was seen ten or more times. The V call is TRBV30, the J call TRBJ2-3, with 7 bases fitting TRBD1. The CDR3 is made up of 11 amino acids. Germline V gene sequence: CDR1 GTSNPN, CDR2 SVGIG (reference sequence). After removal of 5 bases from V and 11 bases from J, the junction contained 7 bases not matched to a gene. The CDR3 reads CAWGDSSGQYF. The DNA for the CDR3 is TGTGCCTGGGGGGACAGCTCAGGGCAGTATTTT.

This clonotype was counted at least ten times. The chain combines TRBV7-2 with TRBJ1-1, with 9 bases fitting TRBD1. Per the germline V gene, CDR1 is SGHTA and CDR2 is FQGNSA. With V trimmed by 7 bases and J by 5 bases, 8 bases remained unmatched. This CDR3 is built from 14 residues. This CDR3 is CASKGGTGRTEAFF. The CDR3 DNA sequence: TGTGCCAGCAAGGGGGGGACAGGGAGGACTGAAGCTTTCTTT.

This clonotype occurred many times. CDR3 nucleotide sequence: TGTGCCAGCAGTACAGGGAGCTCTGGGGCCAACGTCCTGACTTTC. It is translated as CASSTGSSGANVLTF. The chain uses TRBV6-5 and TRBJ2-6; D might be TRBD1 (6 bases). The V gene's germline CDR1 is MNHEY and CDR2 SVGAGI. This CDR3 has 15 amino acids. V lost 5 bases to trimming and J lost 0 bases, with 8 bases between them.

Many counts were recorded for this clonotype. The rearrangement joins TRBV5-6 to TRBJ1-5; the match to TRBD1 covers 9 bases. Germline CDR1 and CDR2: SGHDT and YYEEEE. The CDR3 runs to 17 residues. The V segment lost 0 bases and the J segment 1 base; nucleotides outside the gene matches: 5. The CDR3 nucleotides are TGTGCCAGCAGCTTGGGGACAGGGGTTCGGAGCAATCAGCCCCAGCATTTT. Protein sequence: CASSLGTGVRSNQPQHF. The complete variable domain, with remaining parts taken from reference TRBV5-6 and TRBJ1-5, reads DAGVTQSPTHLIKTRGQQVTLRCSPKSGHDTVSWYQQALGQGPQFIFQYYEEEERQRGNFPDRFSGHQFPNYSSELNVNALLLGDSALYLCASSLGTGVRSNQPQHFGDGTRLSIL.

This clonotype was recorded at least ten times. This sequence joins TRBV5-4 and TRBJ2-7; 7 positions match TRBD1. The CDR3 totals 15 residues. The V segment lost 5 bases and the J segment 2 bases; nucleotides outside the gene matches: 10. Germline V gene lookup returns CDR1 SGHNT and CDR2 YYREEE (reference sequence). The CDR3 DNA sequence: TGTGCCAGCAGTCATTCTCCAGGGGGTGCCTACGAGCAGTACTTC. It translates to CASSHSPGGAYEQYF.